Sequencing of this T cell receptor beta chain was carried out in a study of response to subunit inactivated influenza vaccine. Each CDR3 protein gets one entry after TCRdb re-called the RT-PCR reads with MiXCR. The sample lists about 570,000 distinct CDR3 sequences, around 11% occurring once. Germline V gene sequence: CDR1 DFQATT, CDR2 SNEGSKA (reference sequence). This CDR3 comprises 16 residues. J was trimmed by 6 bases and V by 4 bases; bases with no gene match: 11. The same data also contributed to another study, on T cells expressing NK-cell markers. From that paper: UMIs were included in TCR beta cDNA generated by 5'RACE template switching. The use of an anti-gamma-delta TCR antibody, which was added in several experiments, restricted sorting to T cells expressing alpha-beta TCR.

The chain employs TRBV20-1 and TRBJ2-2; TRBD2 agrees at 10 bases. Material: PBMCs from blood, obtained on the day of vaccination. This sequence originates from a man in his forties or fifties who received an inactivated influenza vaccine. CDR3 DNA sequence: TGCAGTGCTACCCGGGAGCGGGGGGGCTTTCCCGGGGAGCTGTTTTTT. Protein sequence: CSATRERGGFPGELFF.